This entry lists 18 T cell receptor beta chains sequenced from one sample in a study of T cell repertoires in cytomegalovirus infection. TCRdb re-called the reads through MiXCR, storing one row per CDR3 protein. The sample records approximately 500,000 distinct CDR3 sequences, about 17% being singletons. Material for sequencing was CD8+ T cells from PBMCs. These receptors came from a human donor in good health (CMV status not recorded). Some clones in this sample may be carry-over from other donors' samples.

In its sample, this clonotype was seen many times. The V call is TRBV4-1, the J call TRBJ2-7; 8 bases agree with TRBD1. Germline V lookup: CDR1 MGHRA, CDR2 YSYEKL. CDR3 length equals 16 residues. With V trimmed by 1 base and J by 1 base, 6 bases remained unmatched. As DNA, the CDR3 is TGCGCCAGCAGCCAAGCCGGACAGGGCCTTTCCTACGAGCAGTACTTC. This sequence encodes CASSQAGQGLSYEQYF.

Of note for this clonotype: This may be a read error: a much more frequent sequence differs by one nucleotide. The genes are TRBV7-2 and TRBJ2-7, with D perhaps matching TRBD2 (6 bases). This CDR3 contains 14 residues. The germline gives CDR1 SGHTA, CDR2 FQGNSA. The CDR3 region has the DNA TGTGCCAGCAGCTTCGCGGGGCGCACCTACGTGCAGTACTTC. This encodes CASSFAGRTYVQYF.

At least ten counts were recorded for this clonotype. V and J are TRBV10-3 and TRBJ2-1, with D hard to call. The V end lost 6 bases, the J end lost 10 bases, and 10 bases lay between the germline ends. The CDR3 has 11 amino acids. Germline V gives CDR1 ENHRY, CDR2 SYGVKD. The chain's CDR3 is CAISDDREQFF. The CDR3 DNA reads TGTGCCATCAGCGATGACCGAGAGCAGTTCTTC.

This clonotype has a count of ten or more. The chain has TRBV7-9 and TRBJ2-5; D not certain. The length of the CDR3 is 15 residues. Trimming took 7 bases from V and 5 from J, leaving 20 bases between them. In germline, CDR1 is SEHNR, CDR2 FQNEAQ (reference sequence). DNA of the CDR3: TGTGCCAGCACCCGAGTCCCGGACGCCAGGGAGACCCAGTACTTC. Protein sequence: CASTRVPDARETQYF. The full variable domain, rest sourced from reference TRBV7-9 and TRBJ2-5, is DTGVSQNPRHKITKRGQNVTFRCDPISEHNRLYWYRQTLGQGPEFLTYFQNEAQLEKSRLLSDRFSAERPKGSFSTLEIQRTEQGDSAMYLCASTRVPDARETQYFGPGTRLLVL.

This clonotype was observed many times. The chain couples TRBV7-3 to TRBJ2-2, with TRBD1 matching 9 bases. CDR1 is SGHTA and CDR2 is FQGTGA in the germline V gene. CDR3 length: 16 residues. Losses at the gene ends were 6 bases for V and 5 bases for J; bases not matched to a gene: 10. The DNA of the CDR3 is TGTGCCAGCAGTCGTGCCGGGACAGGGAAAACCGGGGAGCTGTTTTTT. Translated: CASSRAGTGKTGELFF.

This clonotype was seen ten or more times. This chain joins TRBV6-1 and TRBJ1-1; 9 nucleotides line up with TRBD1. V lost 6 bases, J lost 0 bases, and 5 bases stayed unmatched. The CDR3 contains 15 residues. Germline V gene lookup returns CDR1 MNHNS and CDR2 SASEGT. CDR3 residues: CASREQGALNTEAFF. For the CDR3, the DNA is TGTGCCAGCAGGGAACAGGGGGCACTGAACACTGAAGCTTTCTTT.

This clonotype was detected ten times or more. This chain joins TRBV12-3 or TRBV12-4 and TRBJ1-1, with D perhaps TRBD1 (6 bases). CDR3 size: 14 residues. V gave up 8 bases and J gave up 1 base, with 14 bases separating them. In DNA, the CDR3 is TGTGCCAGCCGCGAGGGGGGGGCGAACACTGAAGCTTTCTTT. Translating it yields CASREGGANTEAFF.

V is TRBV5-5 and J is TRBJ1-6, with TRBD1 as a possible D gene (5 bases). From germline, CDR1 is SGHKS and CDR2 YYEKEE (reference sequence). V lost 4 bases and J 0 bases, leaving 17 bases between the germline ends. This CDR3 contains 18 residues. CDR3 residues: CASSHRKASSSYNSPLHF. DNA for the CDR3: TGTGCCAGCAGCCACAGGAAGGCTTCAAGCTCCTATAATTCACCCCTCCACTTT.

Points on this clonotype: Here the CDR3 omits its conserved ending phenylalanine or tryptophan, so a read error is the likely source. The chain couples TRBV5-4 to TRBJ2-1; weak D call: TRBD2 (6 bases). The CDR3 loop spans 13 amino acids. CDR1 and CDR2 from the germline V gene are SGHNT and YYREEE (reference sequence). Trimming took off 3 bases at V and 9 bases at J, with 13 bases between the two ends. The CDR3 DNA reads TGTGCCAGCAGCTATGGGGAAGCGGGTGAGCAGTTCTTA. This encodes CASSYGEAGEQFL.

This clonotype was counted ten times or more. The V and J genes are TRBV12-3 or TRBV12-4 and TRBJ2-3, with 11 positions matching TRBD2. Trimming removed 6 bases from V and 0 bases from J; junction bases left unmatched: 8. The CDR3 is made up of 17 amino acids. The CDR3 DNA reads as TGTGCCAGCAGCCAAAATAGCGGGAGGGCCAGCACAGATACGCAGTATTTT. Amino acids: CASSQNSGRASTDTQYF.

This clonotype was counted at least ten times. This chain joins TRBV7-9 and TRBJ2-7; no clear D gene. The germline gives CDR1 SEHNR, CDR2 FQNEAQ (reference sequence). The CDR3 sequence is 14 residues long. V was clipped by 5 bases and J by 3 bases, with 14 bases between them. The CDR3 is CASSPRPSGYEQYF. The CDR3 DNA sequence: TGTGCCAGCAGCCCCCGGCCGAGTGGCTACGAGCAGTACTTC.

The V call is TRBV2, the J call TRBJ1-1; D gene uncertain. The germline gives CDR1 SNHLY, CDR2 FYNNEI. CDR3 length equals 14 residues. The germline V and J ends were trimmed by 3 bases and 5 bases, with 13 bases remaining between them. The CDR3 DNA reads as TGTGCCAGCAGTGAGGTCCATACCAGGACTGAAGCTTTCTTT. It encodes CASSEVHTRTEAFF.

Only a few counts were recorded for this clonotype. The rearrangement joins TRBV5-4 to TRBJ1-1; 9 nucleotides match TRBD1. CDR1 and CDR2 from the germline V gene are SGHNT and YYREEE (reference sequence). The CDR3 consists of 15 residues. Germline trimming cut 3 bases from V and 5 bases from J; bases unmatched to any gene: 8. CDR3 in amino acids: CASSSTGGLGTEAFF. CDR3 sequence (DNA): TGTGCCAGCAGCTCTACAGGGGGCTTGGGGACTGAAGCTTTCTTT.

This clonotype was seen many times. The chain combines TRBV28 with TRBJ2-2, with D maybe TRBD1 (5 bases). The CDR3 loop spans 15 amino acids. V gave up 5 bases and J gave up 5 bases, with 15 bases separating them. CDR1 MDHEN and CDR2 SYDVKM come from the germline V gene. The CDR3 DNA reads as TGTGCCAGCAGTCTGGACATTGGGTGGACCGGGGAGCTGTTTTTT. It yields the protein CASSLDIGWTGELFF.

The chain links TRBV28 to TRBJ1-2; D remains ambiguous. Germline V gives CDR1 MDHEN, CDR2 SYDVKM. The V end lost 6 bases, the J end lost 3 bases, and 23 bases lay between the germline ends. The CDR3 totals 17 residues. The CDR3 bases are TGTGCCAGCAGGGCTGCGGTAAGGACGGACCGCCACTATGGCTACACCTTC. Its protein product is CASRAAVRTDRHYGYTF.

This clonotype has ten or more counts. CDR3: CASSQRMGQGTGELFF. CDR3 coding DNA: TGTGCCAGCAGCCAACGCATGGGACAGGGTACCGGGGAGCTGTTTTTT. This chain uses TRBV14 with TRBJ2-2, with TRBD1 matching 9 bases. V shed 2 bases and J 5 bases; nucleotides not matched to a gene: 6. The V gene's germline CDR1 is SGHDN and CDR2 FVKESK. This CDR3 has 16 amino acids.

The gene calls are TRBV15 and TRBJ1-5, with 7 bases aligning to TRBD1. The CDR3 runs to 14 residues. With V trimmed by 3 bases and J by 7 bases, 6 bases remained unmatched. The germline V gene encodes CDR1 LNHNV and CDR2 YYDKDF (reference sequence). CDR3 residues: CATSRTGLGQPQHF. CDR3 DNA sequence: TGTGCCACCAGCAGGACAGGGTTAGGGCAGCCCCAGCATTTT.

The V gene is TRBV6-6, the J gene TRBJ2-3; D is unclear. V lost 0 bases and J 7 bases, leaving 5 bases between the germline ends. Germline loops: CDR1 MNHNY, CDR2 SVGAGI (reference sequence). The CDR3 is 12 amino acids. The CDR3 sequence is CASSYSTNTQYF. For the CDR3, the DNA is TGTGCCAGCAGTTACTCGACAAATACGCAGTATTTT.